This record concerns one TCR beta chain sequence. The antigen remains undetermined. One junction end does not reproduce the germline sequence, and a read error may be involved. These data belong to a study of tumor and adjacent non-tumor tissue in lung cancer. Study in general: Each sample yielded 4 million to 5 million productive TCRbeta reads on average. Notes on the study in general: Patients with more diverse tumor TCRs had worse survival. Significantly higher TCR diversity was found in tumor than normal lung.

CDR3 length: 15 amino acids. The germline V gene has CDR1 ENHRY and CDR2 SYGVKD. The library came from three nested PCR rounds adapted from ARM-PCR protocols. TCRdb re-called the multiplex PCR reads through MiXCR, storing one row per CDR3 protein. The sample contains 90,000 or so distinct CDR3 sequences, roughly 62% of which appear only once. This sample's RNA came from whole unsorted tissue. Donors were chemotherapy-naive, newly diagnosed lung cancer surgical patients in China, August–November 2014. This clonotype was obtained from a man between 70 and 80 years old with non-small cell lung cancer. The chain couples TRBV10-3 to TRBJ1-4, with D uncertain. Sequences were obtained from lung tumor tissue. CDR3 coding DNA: TGTGTCATCAGAGATTGGGGAAGGCGTAATGAAAAACTGTTTTTT. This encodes CVIRDWGRRNEKLFF.